The next 8 T cell receptor beta chains were all read from a single sample in a study of T cell changes during pregnancy in multiple sclerosis. The protocol was immunoSEQ multiplex PCR, while the TCRdb copy is restricted to in-frame clones and leaves out a portion. The top ten clones hold approximately 0.57% of a sample with 20,000 to 25,000 clones, roughly 92% of them seen once. The specimen comprised CD4+ T cells from peripheral blood mononuclear cells, sampled after pregnancy. The receptors were gathered from a female donor in good health, enrolled as a control in a pregnancy study.

This clone was picked up one time. The CDR3 nucleotides read TGTGCCAGCTCACCATTCGCCCTAGCGGGAGTAACAGATACGCAGTATTTT. This codes for CASSPFALAGVTDTQYF. This chain links TRBV18 with TRBJ2-3; TRBD2 agrees at 10 bases. Looked up from germline, CDR1 is KGHSH and CDR2 is LQKENI. There are 17 residues in the CDR3. Trimming removed 2 bases from V and 3 bases from J; junction bases left unmatched: 8.

The chain recombines TRBV7-9 with TRBJ1-1, with TRBD1 matching 9 bases. Germline CDR1 reads SEHNR; CDR2 reads FQNEAQ (reference sequence). V gave up 5 bases and J gave up 5 bases; unmatched junction bases: 15. This CDR3 is 17 amino acids long. CDR3: CASSLGQGQGVRTEAFF. DNA for the CDR3: TGTGCCAGCAGCCTGGGACAGGGACAAGGGGTTAGGACTGAAGCTTTCTTT.

The chain combines TRBV19 with TRBJ2-1; 12 bases align to TRBD2. The trim removed 4 bases at V and 2 bases at J, leaving 3 bases unmatched. The CDR3 is made up of 16 amino acids. Germline CDR1 and CDR2: LNHDA and SQIVND (reference sequence). CDR3 sequence: CASSRLAGAAYNEQFF. CDR3 nucleotides: TGTGCCAGTAGTAGACTAGCGGGGGCCGCCTACAATGAGCAGTTCTTC.

This chain joins TRBV5-8 and TRBJ2-5, with D possibly TRBD2 on 6 matching bases. Between the trimmed V and J ends, which lost 3 bases and 5 bases, there was a span of 20 bases. Per the germline V gene, CDR1 is SGHTS and CDR2 is YDEGEE. The CDR3 length is 16 residues. This chain's CDR3 is CASSYGTLGRGETQYF. The CDR3 coding sequence is TGTGCCAGCAGCTACGGGACTTTGGGCCGCGGGGAGACCCAGTACTTC.

The rearrangement uses TRBV5-5 and TRBJ1-1; TRBD1 agrees at 7 bases. Per germline, CDR1 SGHKS and CDR2 YYEKEE (reference sequence). CDR3 size: 14 residues. V gave up 4 bases and J gave up 6 bases; unmatched junction bases: 9. CDR3: CASSRSNDRAEAFF. The CDR3 DNA reads as TGTGCCAGCAGCCGATCTAACGACAGGGCTGAAGCTTTCTTT.

This chain links TRBV7-2 with TRBJ2-7; D unclear. The germline gives CDR1 SGHTA, CDR2 FQGNSA. V gave up 2 bases and J gave up 0 bases, with 11 bases separating them. CDR3 length: 15 residues. The CDR3 spells CASSLRSTDSYEQYF. In DNA, the CDR3 is TGTGCCAGCAGCTTACGTAGCACCGACTCCTACGAGCAGTACTTC.

The chain has TRBV30 and TRBJ1-3; D is possibly TRBD1 (6 bases). Trimming removed 1 base at V and 0 bases at J, with 13 bases between. Germline CDR1 GTSNPN, CDR2 SVGIG (reference sequence). The CDR3 length is 16 residues. CDR3 sequence: CAWSGKQGNSGNTIYF. The CDR3 nucleotides are TGTGCCTGGAGTGGTAAACAGGGTAACTCTGGAAACACCATATATTTT.

J is TRBJ2-1 and V is TRBV7-9; 8 bases map to TRBD1. J lost 10 bases, V lost 2 bases, and 10 bases had no gene match. This CDR3 has 15 amino acids. Germline V gives CDR1 SEHNR, CDR2 FQNEAQ (reference sequence). CDR3 nucleotide sequence: TGTGCCAGCAGCTTACCAGGACAGGGCAGGAGAGAGCAGTTCTTC. Its translation is CASSLPGQGRREQFF.